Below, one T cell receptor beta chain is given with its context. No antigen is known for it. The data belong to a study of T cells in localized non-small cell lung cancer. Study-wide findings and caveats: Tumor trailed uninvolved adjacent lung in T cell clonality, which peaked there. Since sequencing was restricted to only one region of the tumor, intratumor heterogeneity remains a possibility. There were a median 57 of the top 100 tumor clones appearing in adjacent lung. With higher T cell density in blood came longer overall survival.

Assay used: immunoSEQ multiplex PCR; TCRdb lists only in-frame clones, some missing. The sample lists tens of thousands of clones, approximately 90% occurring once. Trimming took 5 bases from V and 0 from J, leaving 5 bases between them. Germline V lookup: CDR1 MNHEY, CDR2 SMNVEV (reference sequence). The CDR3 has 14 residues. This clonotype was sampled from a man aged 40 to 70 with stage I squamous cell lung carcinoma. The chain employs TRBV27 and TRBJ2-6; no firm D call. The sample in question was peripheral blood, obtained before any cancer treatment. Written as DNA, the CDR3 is TGTGCCAGCAGTAGGAGCTCTGGGGCCAACGTCCTGACTTTC. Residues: CASSRSSGANVLTF.